One and the same sample provided the 14 T cell receptor beta chains below, sequenced in a study of blood T cell repertoires in COVID-19. Sequencing was performed with immunoSEQ multiplex PCR; in TCRdb, only in-frame clones are kept and a portion is missing. The sample has 110,000 or so clones, 85% to 90% seen once. The sample taken for sequencing was peripheral blood. The origin of the receptors is a woman aged 60-75 years with COVID-19, enrolled during active disease.

The V call is TRBV6-5, the J call TRBJ2-7; D is possibly TRBD1 (6 bases). V was clipped by 6 bases and J by 4 bases, with 19 bases between them. Germline V gene lookup returns CDR1 MNHEY and CDR2 SVGAGI. This CDR3 is 15 amino acids long. The CDR3 region is CASSLTGLVGYEQYF. The DNA of the CDR3 is TGTGCCAGCAGCCTTACAGGGTTGGTCGGTTACGAGCAGTACTTC.

V and J are TRBV28 and TRBJ1-2; TRBD1 matches 10 bases. This CDR3 has 15 amino acids. V lost 4 bases and J lost 5; bases outside the gene matches: 7. Germline CDR1 and CDR2: MDHEN and SYDVKM. Written as DNA, the CDR3 is TGTGCCAGCAGTTCCACCGGGGGACAGGGGTATGGCTACACCTTC. Its translation: CASSSTGGQGYGYTF.

The rearrangement joins TRBV11-1 to TRBJ1-1; D is ambiguous. V gave up 4 bases and J gave up 0 bases, with 6 bases separating them. CDR3 length: 13 amino acids. Per germline, CDR1 SGHAT and CDR2 FQDESV (reference sequence). The CDR3 DNA reads TGTGCCAGCAGCTCGCGGGTGAACACTGAAGCTTTCTTT. Encoded protein: CASSSRVNTEAFF.

The chain uses TRBV4-1 and TRBJ2-7, with 11 nucleotides matching TRBD2. With V trimmed by 4 bases and J by 3 bases, 14 bases remained unmatched. There are 18 residues in the CDR3. Per germline, CDR1 MGHRA and CDR2 YSYEKL. The CDR3 sequence: CASSPSSSGGLNGYEQYF. In DNA, the CDR3 is TGCGCCAGCAGCCCTTCCTCTAGCGGGGGGCTAAACGGCTACGAGCAGTACTTC.

V and J are TRBV7-9 and TRBJ1-6; 8 bases map to TRBD1. This CDR3 comprises 14 residues. Looked up from germline, CDR1 is SEHNR and CDR2 is FQNEAQ (reference sequence). The trim removed 7 bases at V and 4 bases at J, leaving 3 bases unmatched. CDR3 nucleotides: TGTGCCAGCAACGGACAGGGTTATAATTCACCCCTCCACTTT. It translates to CASNGQGYNSPLHF. The full variable domain, in which reference TRBV7-9 and TRBJ1-6 provide the parts outside the CDR3, is DTGVSQNPRHKITKRGQNVTFRCDPISEHNRLYWYRQTLGQGPEFLTYFQNEAQLEKSRLLSDRFSAERPKGSFSTLEIQRTEQGDSAMYLCASNGQGYNSPLHFGNGTRLTVT.

The CDR3 region is CASSSTGTGSLEQYF. For the CDR3, the DNA is TGTGCCAGCAGCTCAACCGGGACAGGGTCTCTCGAGCAGTACTTC. This chain connects TRBV7-2 to TRBJ2-7; 9 nucleotides line up with TRBD1. Germline-derived CDR1 and CDR2 are SGHTA and FQGNSA. Trimming removed 4 bases from V and 6 bases from J; junction bases left unmatched: 10. The CDR3 is 15 amino acids.

The chain links TRBV27 to TRBJ2-1; 13 bases are a match to TRBD2. The CDR3 has 17 residues. Germline V gene data show CDR1 as MNHEY and CDR2 as SMNVEV (reference sequence). V lost 6 bases to trimming and J lost 8 bases; unmatched junction nucleotides: 13. The CDR3 DNA follows: TGTGCCAGCAGCCCCATACTAGCGGGGGGGCCGGGGGATGAGCAGTTCTTC. This codes for CASSPILAGGPGDEQFF.

This rearrangement joins TRBV7-3 to TRBJ1-1; the D gene is possibly TRBD1 (5 bases). The germline CDR1 and CDR2 sequences are SGHTA and FQGTGA. The CDR3 runs to 15 residues. V shed 6 bases and J shed 4 bases, with 18 bases lying between them. The CDR3 reads CASSYVRAGSTEAFF. The CDR3 nucleotides read TGTGCCAGCAGTTACGTCAGGGCCGGGAGCACTGAAGCTTTCTTT.

V gene TRBV3-1 (or the pseudogene TRBV3-2) combines with J gene TRBJ1-3, with 11 nucleotides matching TRBD1. This CDR3 has 15 amino acids. Germline CDR1 reads LGHDT; CDR2 reads YNNKEL (reference sequence). V was clipped by 3 bases and J by 2 bases; unmatched bases: 0. The CDR3 region has the DNA TGTGCCAGCAGCCAGGGACAGGGGGCTGGAAACACCATATATTTT. It translates to CASSQGQGAGNTIYF.

The chain uses TRBV6-5 and TRBJ1-2; tentatively, D is TRBD1 (5 bases). V was clipped by 3 bases and J by 0 bases, with 14 bases between them. CDR1 is MNHEY and CDR2 is SVGAGI in the germline V gene. This CDR3 has 16 amino acids. CDR3 DNA sequence: TGTGCCAGCAGTTATAAGGGGTTAACCCCTAACTATGGCTACACCTTC. Its translation: CASSYKGLTPNYGYTF.

The gene calls are TRBV5-1 and TRBJ1-3; the D gene is possibly TRBD1 (6 bases). The CDR3 sequence is 15 residues long. V was trimmed by 4 bases and J by 0 bases, leaving 11 bases between them. Germline CDR1 and CDR2: SGHRS and YFSETQ. The CDR3 is CASSVGQSSGNTIYF. In DNA, the CDR3 is TGCGCCAGCAGCGTTGGACAGAGCTCTGGAAACACCATATATTTT.

This clone was detected once. The chain couples TRBV3-1 (or the pseudogene TRBV3-2) to TRBJ1-4, with D possibly TRBD1 on 5 matching bases. V dropped 5 bases and J dropped 0 bases, with 7 bases sitting between them. The CDR3 runs to 14 residues. Germline CDR1 LGHDT, CDR2 YNNKEL (reference sequence). The CDR3 loop is CASSSRATNEKLFF. In DNA form, the CDR3 reads TGTGCCAGCAGCAGCAGGGCAACTAATGAAAAACTGTTTTTT.

This rearrangement joins TRBV27 to TRBJ1-4; TRBD1 might be the D (5 bases). This CDR3 contains 14 residues. The germline V and J ends were trimmed by 0 bases and 8 bases, with 10 bases remaining between them. Germline values: CDR1 MNHEY, CDR2 SMNVEV (reference sequence). This chain's CDR3 is CASSLSYDREKLFF. The CDR3 nucleotides read TGTGCCAGCAGTTTATCGTACGACAGAGAAAAACTGTTTTTT.

The chain's CDR3 is CASSKTSGGAGEQFF. The CDR3, as DNA: TGCGCCAGCAGTAAGACTAGCGGGGGGGCCGGTGAGCAGTTCTTC. The chain carries TRBV10-2 and TRBJ2-1, with 14 bases matching TRBD2. CDR1 and CDR2 (germline): WSHSY, SAAADI. The CDR3 contains 15 residues. V dropped 5 bases and J dropped 9; count of bases not matched to a gene: 6.